This T cell receptor (beta chain) was identified during a study of control samples from healthy donors and cancer patients. This CDR3 is built from 16 residues. J lost 4 bases, V lost 3 bases, and 10 bases had no gene match. Per the germline V gene, CDR1 is LGHDT and CDR2 is YNNKEL (reference sequence). TCRdb's table, derived via immunoSEQ multiplex PCR, lists solely in-frame clones and lacks some. The sample shows 150,000 or so clones, around 90% of them seen only once. V and J are TRBV3-1 (or the pseudogene TRBV3-2) and TRBJ2-5; 8 nucleotides line up with TRBD2. The TCR comes from a man younger than 45 in good health. Material for sequencing was blood. The CDR3 spells CASSQRSGGGAETQYF. The CDR3 bases are TGTGCCAGCAGCCAGAGATCGGGGGGGGGAGCAGAGACCCAGTACTTC.